This T cell receptor beta chain was found in a study of blood T cell repertoires in COVID-19. Whole-study context: Sources were T cells, B-cell-depleted T cells, or PBMCs; the material itself was cDNA or gDNA.

Per the study methods: Reference gene primer amplification yielded estimated nucleated cell counts. The method was immunoSEQ multiplex PCR; TCRdb's version includes in-frame clones alone and lacks a portion of them. V and J calls plus clone size are reproduced from that table; the DNA served to infer D and trimming. The sample contains about 200,000 clones, around three quarters of which appear only once. The germline V gene encodes CDR1 SEHNR and CDR2 FQNEAQ (reference sequence). The V and J ends lost 1 base and 14 bases, in that order; junction bases with no gene match: 8. The CDR3 totals 14 residues. This clone has just a few counts. Everyone who took part was about 18 to 90 years old, and they came from about 25 US areas. Clinical histories supplied by participants themselves formed the basis of cohort assignment.

The receptor comes from a woman in her forties or fifties with acute COVID-19. The chain uses TRBV7-9 and TRBJ2-3; the match to TRBD2 covers 11 bases. The sequenced material came from PBMCs or T cells enriched from blood (not recorded which). The CDR3 loop is CASSLVSSGGSPYF. The CDR3 DNA is TGTGCCAGCAGCTTAGTCTCTAGCGGGGGGTCTCCGTATTTT.